The 26 T cell receptor beta chains listed next were all sequenced from one sample in a study of response to subunit inactivated influenza vaccine. TCRdb reprocessed the RT-PCR reads with MiXCR, giving one entry per CDR3 protein. The sample yields approximately 700,000 distinct CDR3 sequences, about a sixth seen once. The sequencing here drew on PBMCs from blood, taken approximately 12 days after vaccination. The source is a man aged 50 to 60 who received an inactivated influenza vaccine.

This clonotype was seen many times. V is TRBV7-8 and J is TRBJ2-2; D is perhaps TRBD2 (6 bases). V was pared by 6 bases and J by 6 bases, with 8 bases between. Germline CDR1 reads SGHVS; CDR2 reads FQNEAQ. There are 12 residues in the CDR3. The CDR3 DNA follows: TGTGCCAGCAGGGGCGGGGCCGGGGAGCTGTTTTTT. Translating it yields CASRGGAGELFF.

This chain connects TRBV11-2 to TRBJ2-7, with a possible D match to TRBD2 (5 bases). Germline values: CDR1 SGHAT, CDR2 FQNNGV. The CDR3 runs 15 residues. V gave up 1 base and J gave up 3 bases, with 13 bases separating them. DNA of the CDR3: TGTGCCAGCAGCTTAGTTGTGGGAGAGAGCTACGAGCAGTACTTC. It yields the protein CASSLVVGESYEQYF.

This chain uses TRBV7-9 with TRBJ2-1; D might be TRBD2 (6 bases). With 4 bases removed from V and 8 bases from J, the gap between germline ends came to 15 bases. Germline-derived CDR1 and CDR2 are SEHNR and FQNEAQ (reference sequence). The CDR3 totals 14 residues. In DNA form, the CDR3 reads TGTGCCAGCAGCTCGAACCGGGACTCGCATGAGCAGTTCTTC. Its translation is CASSSNRDSHEQFF.

This sequence joins TRBV12-3 or TRBV12-4 and TRBJ2-7, with D possibly being TRBD1 (5 bases). V was pared by 1 base and J by 0 bases, with 13 bases between. This CDR3 contains 16 residues. CDR3 DNA: TGTGCCAGCAGTTTAGGTCTTTGGGGCGACTCCTACGAGCAGTACTTC. This translates into CASSLGLWGDSYEQYF.

The genes are TRBV9 and TRBJ2-1, with TRBD2 matching over 10 bases. The germline V gene encodes CDR1 SGDLS and CDR2 YYNGEE. The trim removed 3 bases at V and 7 bases at J, leaving 10 bases unmatched. CDR3 length: 16 residues. The CDR3 DNA reads TGTGCCAGCAGCGCTACGGGACTAGCGAGTGGGAATGAGCAGTTCTTC. This gives the protein CASSATGLASGNEQFF.

This clonotype was observed at least ten times. The chain links TRBV10-3 to TRBJ2-4; D is perhaps TRBD1 (6 bases). CDR3 size: 14 residues. The V gene lost 0 bases and the J gene lost 5 bases, with 8 bases spanning the gap. From germline, CDR1 is ENHRY and CDR2 SYGVKD. The CDR3 reads CAISESRTENIQYF. CDR3 nucleotides: TGTGCCATCAGTGAGTCAAGGACAGAAAACATTCAGTACTTC.

This clonotype has more than one count but fewer than ten. CDR3 region: CASSVEDREPDTQYF. The CDR3 DNA sequence: TGTGCCAGCAGTGTGGAAGACAGGGAGCCAGATACGCAGTATTTT. This chain joins TRBV6-1 and TRBJ2-3; 7 nucleotides match TRBD1. V lost 4 bases and J lost 4; bases outside the gene matches: 8. The CDR3 spans 15 residues. Germline-derived CDR1 and CDR2 are MNHNS and SASEGT.

This clonotype was seen a handful of times. This rearrangement joins TRBV12-3 or TRBV12-4 to TRBJ2-2; D not certain. V was pared by 7 bases and J by 6 bases, with 15 bases between. CDR3 length: 14 amino acids. The DNA of the CDR3 is TGTGCCAGCACTGGAAAAGGAATAGCCGGGGAGCTGTTTTTT. This codes for CASTGKGIAGELFF.

The V and J genes are TRBV20-1 and TRBJ2-1, with 10 bases fitting TRBD2. This CDR3 has 14 residues. CDR1 DFQATT and CDR2 SNEGSKA come from the germline V gene (reference sequence). J was trimmed by 12 bases and V by 3 bases; bases with no gene match: 11. The CDR3 bases are TGCAGTGCTAGCTATGGGACTAGCGAAACTGGGCAGTTCTTC. Translated: CSASYGTSETGQFF.

This chain links TRBV7-2 with TRBJ2-5, with D perhaps TRBD2 (6 bases). Germline-derived CDR1 and CDR2 are SGHTA and FQGNSA. Deletions cut 5 bases from V and 1 base from J, with 11 bases between. There are 14 residues in the CDR3. As DNA, the CDR3 is TGTGCCAGCAGCGCAATGGGGGGCCAAGAGACCCAGTACTTC. Translation: CASSAMGGQETQYF. The full variable domain, with the rest looked up from reference TRBV7-2 and TRBJ2-5, is GAGVSQSPSNKVTEKGKDVELRCDPISGHTALYWYRQSLGQGLEFLIYFQGNSAPDKSGLPSDRFSAERTGGSVSTLTIQRTQQEDSAVYLCASSAMGGQETQYFGPGTRLLVL.

The J gene is TRBJ1-2, the V gene TRBV7-2, with 7 bases aligning to TRBD1. The V segment lost 4 bases and the J segment 8 bases; nucleotides outside the gene matches: 10. CDR1 is SGHTA, CDR2 FQGNSA, per germline. The CDR3 is made up of 14 amino acids. In nucleotides, the CDR3 is TGTGCCAGCAGCTCAGACCGAACAGGGGACGGCTACACCTTC. It is translated as CASSSDRTGDGYTF.

The V gene is TRBV14, the J gene TRBJ2-7; D possibly corresponds to TRBD1 (6 bases). V was shortened by 0 bases and J by 0 bases, with 12 bases between the two germline ends. The CDR3 sequence is 16 residues long. Germline CDR1 SGHDN, CDR2 FVKESK. CDR3 sequence: CASSQDPTGLSYEQYF. In nucleotides, the CDR3 is TGTGCCAGCAGCCAAGATCCGACAGGACTCTCCTACGAGCAGTACTTC.

This clonotype was observed a few times. V and J are TRBV7-2 and TRBJ2-7, with D perhaps matching TRBD1 (6 bases). CDR3 length: 13 amino acids. CDR1 is SGHTA, CDR2 FQGNSA, per germline. The germline V and J ends were trimmed by 6 bases and 7 bases, with 16 bases remaining between them. As DNA, the CDR3 is TGTGCCAGCAGGCGGACAGTACGCGGGGAGCAGTACTTC. This encodes CASRRTVRGEQYF.

V is TRBV10-3 and J is TRBJ1-2; 12 nucleotides align to TRBD1. With V trimmed by 11 bases and J by 5 bases, 9 bases remained unmatched. Germline assignment: CDR1 ENHRY and CDR2 SYGVKD. This CDR3 region has 14 residues. The CDR3 DNA sequence: TGTGCCGCAAAACCGGGACAGGGGGCATATGGCTACACCTTC. It translates to CAAKPGQGAYGYTF.

The gene calls are TRBV2 and TRBJ1-4; no clear D. Germline assignment: CDR1 SNHLY and CDR2 FYNNEI. CDR3 length equals 14 residues. The V gene lost 8 bases and the J gene lost 8 bases, with 18 bases spanning the gap. The CDR3 is CASGLVGGGEKLFF. The DNA of the CDR3 is TGTGCCAGCGGCTTGGTAGGAGGAGGCGAAAAACTGTTTTTT.

The chain combines TRBV7-2 with TRBJ2-7, with 9 bases identical to TRBD1. The CDR3 length is 13 residues. V dropped 4 bases and J dropped 6; count of bases not matched to a gene: 4. CDR1 is SGHTA, CDR2 FQGNSA, per germline. CDR3 sequence reads: CASSWGTGLEQYF. CDR3 in DNA: TGTGCCAGCAGCTGGGGGACAGGGCTCGAGCAGTACTTC. Full variable domain (remainder filled in from reference TRBV7-2 and TRBJ2-7): GAGVSQSPSNKVTEKGKDVELRCDPISGHTALYWYRQSLGQGLEFLIYFQGNSAPDKSGLPSDRFSAERTGGSVSTLTIQRTQQEDSAVYLCASSWGTGLEQYFGPGTRLTVT.

The chain joins TRBV12-3 or TRBV12-4 to TRBJ2-1, with D perhaps given as TRBD1 or TRBD2 (5 bases each). V gave up 0 bases and J gave up 6 bases, with 15 bases separating them. This CDR3 comprises 16 residues. The CDR3 protein is CASSLAAGTGSNEQFF. CDR3 sequence (DNA): TGTGCCAGCAGTTTAGCGGCAGGGACGGGCAGCAATGAGCAGTTCTTC.

A few counts support this clonotype. This chain joins TRBV3-1 and TRBJ2-1; 8 bases line up with TRBD2. The ends lost 1 base at V and 7 bases at J; junction bases unmatched: 9. Looked up from germline, CDR1 is LGHDT and CDR2 is YNNKEL (reference sequence). The CDR3 is made up of 16 amino acids. CDR3 DNA: TGTGCCAGCAGCCAAGCGTACGGGGGGGCCATAAATGAGCAGTTCTTC. Translated, it gives CASSQAYGGAINEQFF.

The chain uses TRBV5-1 and TRBJ1-4; weak D call: TRBD1 (6 bases). The V gene's germline CDR1 is SGHRS and CDR2 YFSETQ. The V end lost 4 bases, the J end lost 8 bases, and 24 bases lay between the germline ends. The CDR3 totals 17 residues. DNA for the CDR3: TGCGCCAGCAGCCGCTACCCTTCAGGGGAACTTCACGAAAAACTGTTTTTT. Protein: CASSRYPSGELHEKLFF.

This clonotype was seen at least ten times. The rearrangement joins TRBV4-1 to TRBJ1-1; a weak D match, TRBD1 (6 bases). With 4 bases removed from V and 10 bases from J, the gap between germline ends came to 22 bases. Germline V gives CDR1 MGHRA, CDR2 YSYEKL. The CDR3 sequence is 15 residues long. The CDR3, as DNA: TGCGCCAGCAGCCCTCGAACGGCAGGGGCCCAGTCAGCTTTCTTT. Translated, it gives CASSPRTAGAQSAFF.

The chain has TRBV3-1 and TRBJ2-3; D remains unclear. Trimming took 1 base from V and 1 from J, leaving 9 bases between them. Per the germline V gene, CDR1 is LGHDT and CDR2 is YNNKEL (reference sequence). The CDR3 length is 15 residues. The CDR3 sequence: CASSQVAQRTDTQYF. The CDR3 DNA sequence: TGTGCCAGCAGCCAAGTCGCCCAGCGCACAGATACGCAGTATTTT.

The chain joins TRBV7-8 to TRBJ1-3, with unresolved D. The germline V gene encodes CDR1 SGHVS and CDR2 FQNEAQ. This CDR3 region has 17 residues. V lost 4 bases, J lost 2 bases, and 18 bases lay in between. For the CDR3, the DNA is TGTGCCAGCAGCTCCGGGGTAGGGTTTGAACCTGGAAACACCATATATTTT. Translating gives CASSSGVGFEPGNTIYF.

This sequence joins TRBV6-2 or TRBV6-3 and TRBJ2-5; 10 bases agree with TRBD2. The CDR3 contains 16 residues. CDR1 and CDR2 (germline): MNHEY, SVGEGT. V lost 0 bases and J lost 4; bases outside the gene matches: 5. CDR3 coding DNA: TGTGCCAGCAGTTACTCAGGGCTAGCGGGAGCAGAGACCCAGTACTTC. Its protein is CASSYSGLAGAETQYF.

The chain is built from TRBV7-8 and TRBJ2-2; 7 bases are a match to TRBD2. This CDR3 has 17 residues. Germline V CDR1 and CDR2: SGHVS, FQNEAQ. The J segment lost 0 bases and the V segment lost 0 bases, leaving 4 bases of the junction unmatched. For the CDR3, the DNA is TGTGCCAGCAGCTTAGCCGGGGCGGGAGCGAACACCGGGGAGCTGTTTTTT. Amino acid sequence: CASSLAGAGANTGELFF.

There are a few counts of this clonotype. The chain is built from TRBV4-2 and TRBJ2-3; 7 bases match TRBD2. The ends lost 3 bases at V and 2 bases at J; junction bases unmatched: 8. Germline CDR1 reads LGHNA; CDR2 reads YNFKEQ. CDR3 length: 16 residues. CDR3 nucleotides: TGTGCCAGCAGCCAGGCGCCCGGGGGGAACACAGATACGCAGTATTTT. Translating gives CASSQAPGGNTDTQYF.

This clonotype was seen a few times. The V and J genes are TRBV6-5 and TRBJ2-7, with a tentative D call TRBD1 (5 bases). This CDR3 region has 14 residues. In germline, CDR1 is MNHEY, CDR2 SVGAGI. Trimming removed 4 bases at V and 5 bases at J, with 15 bases between. The CDR3, as DNA: TGTGCCAGCAGTTCCCCGTCTCAGGGCCACGAGCAGTACTTC. It codes for CASSSPSQGHEQYF.